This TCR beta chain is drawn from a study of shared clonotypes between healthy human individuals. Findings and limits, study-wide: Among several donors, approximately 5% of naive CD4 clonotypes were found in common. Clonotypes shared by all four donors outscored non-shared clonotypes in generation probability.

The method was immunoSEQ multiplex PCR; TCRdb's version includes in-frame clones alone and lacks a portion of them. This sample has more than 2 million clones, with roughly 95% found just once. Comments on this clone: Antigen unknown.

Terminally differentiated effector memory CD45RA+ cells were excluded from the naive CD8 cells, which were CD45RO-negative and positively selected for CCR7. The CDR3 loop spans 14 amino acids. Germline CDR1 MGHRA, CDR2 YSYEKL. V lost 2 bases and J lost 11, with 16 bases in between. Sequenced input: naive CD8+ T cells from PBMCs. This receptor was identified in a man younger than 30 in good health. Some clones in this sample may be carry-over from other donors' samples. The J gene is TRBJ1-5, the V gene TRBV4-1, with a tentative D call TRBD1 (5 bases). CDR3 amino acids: CASSQYQGTGAQHF. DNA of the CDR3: TGCGCCAGCAGCCAATATCAGGGCACGGGGGCCCAGCATTTT.